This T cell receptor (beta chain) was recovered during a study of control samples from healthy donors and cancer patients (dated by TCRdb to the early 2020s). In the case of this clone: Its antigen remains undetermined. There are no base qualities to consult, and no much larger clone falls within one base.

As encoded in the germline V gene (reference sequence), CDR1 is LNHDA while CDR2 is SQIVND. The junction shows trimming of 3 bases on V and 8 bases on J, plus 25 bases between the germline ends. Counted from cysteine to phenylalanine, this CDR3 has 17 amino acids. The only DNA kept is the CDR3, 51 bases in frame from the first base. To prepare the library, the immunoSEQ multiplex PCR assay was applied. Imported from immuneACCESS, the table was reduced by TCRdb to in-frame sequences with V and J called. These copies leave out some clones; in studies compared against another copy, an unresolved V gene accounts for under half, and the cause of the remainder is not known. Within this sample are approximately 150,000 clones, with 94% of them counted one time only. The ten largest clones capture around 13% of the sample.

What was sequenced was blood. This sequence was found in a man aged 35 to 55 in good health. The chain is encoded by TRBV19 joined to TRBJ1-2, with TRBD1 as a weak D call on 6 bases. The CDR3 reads CASSIRCGETGARGYTF. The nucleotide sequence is TGTGCCAGTAGTATCAGATGTGGGGAGACAGGAGCCCGGGGCTACACCTTC. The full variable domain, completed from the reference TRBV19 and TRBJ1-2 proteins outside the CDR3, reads DGGITQSPKYLFRKEGQNVTLSCEQNLNHDAMYWYRQDPGQGLRLIYYSQIVNDFQKGDIAEGYSVSREKKESFPLTVTSAQKNPTAFYLCASSIRCGETGARGYTFGSGTRLTVV.